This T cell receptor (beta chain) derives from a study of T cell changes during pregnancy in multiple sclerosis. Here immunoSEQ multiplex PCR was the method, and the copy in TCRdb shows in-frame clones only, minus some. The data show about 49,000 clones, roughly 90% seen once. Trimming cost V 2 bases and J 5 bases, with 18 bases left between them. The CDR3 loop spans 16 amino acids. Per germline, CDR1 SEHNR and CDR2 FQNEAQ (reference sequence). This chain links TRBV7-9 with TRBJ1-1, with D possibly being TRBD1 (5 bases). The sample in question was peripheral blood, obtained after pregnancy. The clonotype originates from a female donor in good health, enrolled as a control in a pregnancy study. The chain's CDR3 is CASSLSSWGEKTEAFF. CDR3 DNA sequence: TGTGCCAGCAGCTTAAGCTCCTGGGGGGAAAAAACTGAAGCTTTCTTT.